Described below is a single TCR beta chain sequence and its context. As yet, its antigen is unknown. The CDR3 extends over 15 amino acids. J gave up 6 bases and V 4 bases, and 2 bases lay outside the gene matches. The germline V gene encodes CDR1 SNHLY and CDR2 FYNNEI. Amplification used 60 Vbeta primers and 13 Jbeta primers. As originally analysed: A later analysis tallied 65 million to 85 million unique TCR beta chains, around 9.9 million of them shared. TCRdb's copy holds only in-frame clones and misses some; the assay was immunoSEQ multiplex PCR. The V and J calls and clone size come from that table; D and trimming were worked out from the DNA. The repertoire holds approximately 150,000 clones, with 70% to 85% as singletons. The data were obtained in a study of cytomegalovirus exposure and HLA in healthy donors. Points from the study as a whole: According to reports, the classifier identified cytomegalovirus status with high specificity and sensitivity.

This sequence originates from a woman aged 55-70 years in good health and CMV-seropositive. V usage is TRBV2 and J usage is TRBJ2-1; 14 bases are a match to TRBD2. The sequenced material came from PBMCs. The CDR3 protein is CASSGGLAGGNEQFF. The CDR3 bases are TGTGCCAGCAGTGGAGGACTAGCGGGAGGCAATGAGCAGTTCTTC.